Below are 19 T cell receptor beta chains sequenced from a single sample in a study of OX40 agonist ivuxolimab in advanced cancers. Generated by immunoSEQ multiplex PCR, the TCRdb table keeps only in-frame clones and is missing some. The top ten clones hold 13% to 15% of a sample with tens of thousands of clones, around 93% of them seen once. This sample comprised CD4+ or CD8+ T cells sorted from blood, obtained in a trial of the OX40 agonist ivuxolimab. These TCRs come from an adult with an advanced solid tumor such as melanoma, head and neck, liver or kidney cancer.

This chain joins TRBV11-2 and TRBJ2-3; 14 bases align to TRBD2. The CDR3 runs 15 residues. Germline V gene sequence: CDR1 SGHAT, CDR2 FQNNGV. Losses at the gene ends were 9 bases for V and 1 base for J; bases not matched to a gene: 3. CDR3 in DNA: TGTGCCAGTGAGGGACTAGCGGGGGGCACAGATACGCAGTATTTT. Encoded protein: CASEGLAGGTDTQYF. The full variable domain, its missing parts supplied by reference TRBV11-2 and TRBJ2-3, is EAGVAQSPRYKIIEKRQSVAFWCNPISGHATLYWYQQILGQGPKLLIQFQNNGVVDDSQLPKDRFSAERLKGVDSTLKIQPAKLEDSAVYLCASEGLAGGTDTQYFGPGTRLTVL.

The chain combines TRBV20-1 with TRBJ2-1; unclear D gene. The CDR3 totals 11 residues. CDR1 and CDR2 (germline): DFQATT, SNEGSKA (reference sequence). Trimming took 7 bases from V and 4 from J, leaving 8 bases between them. CDR3 region: CSDGEYNEQFF. The CDR3 nucleotides are TGCAGTGATGGGGAATACAATGAGCAGTTCTTC.

A few counts support this clone. This chain connects TRBV6-4 to TRBJ2-3; tentatively, D is TRBD1 (6 bases). The germline V and J ends were trimmed by 4 bases and 3 bases, with 11 bases remaining between them. Germline CDR1 and CDR2: MRHNA and SNTAGT. There are 14 residues in the CDR3. The CDR3 loop is CASSVQGQTDTQYF. The DNA of the CDR3 is TGTGCCAGCAGTGTCCAGGGGCAGACAGATACGCAGTATTTT.

The chain has TRBV27 and TRBJ2-3; D is possibly TRBD2 (6 bases). Trimming cost V 4 bases and J 6 bases, with 14 bases left between them. Germline-derived CDR1 and CDR2 are MNHEY and SMNVEV (reference sequence). The CDR3 contains 14 residues. The CDR3 loop is CASSSGLLRDTQYF. CDR3 DNA: TGTGCCAGCAGTTCGGGACTCCTACGGGATACGCAGTATTTT.

The rearrangement joins TRBV19 to TRBJ2-7; 10 nucleotides align to TRBD2. This CDR3 has 16 amino acids. The V segment lost 1 base and the J segment 4 bases; nucleotides outside the gene matches: 7. Germline CDR1 reads LNHDA; CDR2 reads SQIVND (reference sequence). CDR3 DNA sequence: TGTGCCAGTAGTATAGGCCTAGCGGGAGACGGGTACGAGCAGTACTTC. Residues: CASSIGLAGDGYEQYF.

V is TRBV28 and J is TRBJ2-5; maybe TRBD1 (6 bases). The CDR3 extends over 13 amino acids. V was pared by 6 bases and J by 5 bases, with 13 bases between. Germline loops: CDR1 MDHEN, CDR2 SYDVKM. The CDR3 bases are TGTGCCAGCAGCCAAGGGACAACGGAGACCCAGTACTTC. This codes for CASSQGTTETQYF.

The chain links TRBV27 to TRBJ2-7; the match to TRBD1 covers 10 bases. Germline-derived CDR1 and CDR2 are MNHEY and SMNVEV (reference sequence). J gave up 6 bases and V 8 bases, and 10 bases lay outside the gene matches. The CDR3 spans 14 residues. As DNA, the CDR3 is TGTGCCAGCGACGACAGGGGGCGCTTGGGCGAGCAGTACTTC. This sequence encodes CASDDRGRLGEQYF.

V is TRBV27 and J is TRBJ2-1; D unresolved. The germline V gene has CDR1 MNHEY and CDR2 SMNVEV (reference sequence). The CDR3 is 13 amino acids. The V and J ends lost 0 bases and 5 bases respectively, with 5 bases between them. The CDR3, as DNA: TGTGCCAGCAGTTTATCGGTGAACAATGAGCAGTTCTTC. It specifies CASSLSVNNEQFF.

The chain employs TRBV4-1 and TRBJ2-1, with D possibly TRBD2 on 6 matching bases. V was cut by 2 bases and J by 9 bases, with 17 bases left in between. This CDR3 region has 15 residues. Germline CDR1 and CDR2: MGHRA and YSYEKL. The CDR3 sequence: CASSQWTTLAGEQFF. DNA for the CDR3: TGCGCCAGCAGCCAATGGACTACATTGGCGGGTGAGCAGTTCTTC.

CDR3 loop: CASSLGGAYGYTF. CDR3 nucleotide sequence: TGTGCCAGCAGCTTAGGCGGGGCCTATGGCTACACCTTC. J is TRBJ1-2 and V is TRBV11-2, with a tentative D call TRBD1 (5 bases). CDR1 is SGHAT, CDR2 FQNNGV, per germline. V shed 1 base and J shed 4 bases, with 7 bases lying between them. The CDR3 has 13 residues.

This rearrangement joins TRBV6-1 to TRBJ2-5; unclear D gene. The CDR3 spans 15 residues. V lost 1 base to trimming and J lost 5 bases, with 14 bases between them. CDR1 is MNHNS and CDR2 is SASEGT in the germline V gene. CDR3 sequence: CASSEVLWADETQYF. CDR3 nucleotides: TGTGCCAGCAGTGAAGTACTTTGGGCCGACGAGACCCAGTACTTC.

The chain uses TRBV4-1 and TRBJ1-1, with D hard to call. The length of the CDR3 is 15 residues. V lost 5 bases to trimming and J lost 1 base, with 14 bases between them. Germline CDR1 MGHRA, CDR2 YSYEKL. Written as DNA, the CDR3 is TGCGCCAGCAGCAGGGAGGACTCTCAGAACACTGAAGCTTTCTTT. Translation gives CASSREDSQNTEAFF.

V gene TRBV6-5 combines with J gene TRBJ2-1; 10 bases agree with TRBD1. V dropped 8 bases and J dropped 6; count of bases not matched to a gene: 10. The CDR3 is made up of 15 amino acids. Germline V gene sequence: CDR1 MNHEY, CDR2 SVGAGI. The CDR3 is CASGLSGTGANEQFF. DNA for the CDR3: TGTGCCAGCGGTTTATCCGGGACAGGGGCCAATGAGCAGTTCTTC.

The chain carries TRBV2 and TRBJ2-1; possibly TRBD2 for D (6 bases). The CDR3 has 14 residues. Trimming pared 6 bases from V and 5 bases from J, leaving 14 bases between. Germline CDR1 is SNHLY and CDR2 is FYNNEI. This chain's CDR3 is CASSPWGVHNEQFF. CDR3 nucleotides: TGTGCCAGCAGCCCCTGGGGGGTCCACAATGAGCAGTTCTTC.

This clone was seen only once. The chain combines TRBV10-3 with TRBJ2-7; 10 bases fit TRBD2. V shed 6 bases, J shed 5 bases, and the junction held 7 bases outside the gene matches. The CDR3 contains 14 residues. Per the germline V gene, CDR1 is ENHRY and CDR2 is SYGVKD. The CDR3 loop reads CAISISGRWDEQYF. CDR3 nucleotide sequence: TGTGCCATCAGCATTAGCGGGAGGTGGGACGAGCAGTACTTC.

The chain couples TRBV7-8 to TRBJ1-3; 7 nucleotides match TRBD1. This CDR3 has 15 amino acids. Germline V gene data show CDR1 as SGHVS and CDR2 as FQNEAQ. The V and J ends lost 6 bases and 4 bases, in that order; junction bases with no gene match: 9. The CDR3 bases are TGTGCCAGCAGTCTATCGCCAGGGGGAGGAAACACCATATATTTT. Amino acid sequence: CASSLSPGGGNTIYF. The complete variable domain, with remaining parts taken from reference TRBV7-8 and TRBJ1-3, reads GAGVSQSPRYKVAKRGQDVALRCDPISGHVSLFWYQQALGQGPEFLTYFQNEAQLDKSGLPSDRFFAERPEGSVSTLKIQRTQQEDSAVYLCASSLSPGGGNTIYFGEGSWLTVV.

This sequence joins TRBV7-2 and TRBJ2-7; a possible D gene is TRBD2 (5 bases). Trimming cost V 3 bases and J 4 bases, with 7 bases left between them. This CDR3 comprises 12 residues. The germline V gene encodes CDR1 SGHTA and CDR2 FQGNSA. CDR3 DNA: TGTGCCAGCAGCTTTTCGGGGTACGAGCAGTACTTC. This gives the protein CASSFSGYEQYF.

This sequence joins TRBV9 and TRBJ2-2, with TRBD1 matching 9 bases. Germline CDR1 SGDLS, CDR2 YYNGEE. This CDR3 contains 15 residues. Germline trimming cut 5 bases from V and 4 bases from J; bases unmatched to any gene: 6. CDR3 residues: CASRPDRGFTGELFF. CDR3 bases: TGTGCCAGCAGGCCGGACAGGGGATTCACCGGGGAGCTGTTTTTT.

V is TRBV19 and J is TRBJ2-1; D is unresolved. Per germline, CDR1 LNHDA and CDR2 SQIVND (reference sequence). Trimming pared 5 bases from V and 2 bases from J, leaving 10 bases between. The CDR3 has 14 residues. CDR3 sequence: CASSLQDPYNEQFF. DNA of the CDR3: TGTGCCAGTAGTCTTCAGGACCCCTACAATGAGCAGTTCTTC.